Below, one TCR beta chain is given with its context. Germline lookup yields CDR1 SGHRS and CDR2 YFSETQ. The CDR3 runs 14 residues. The ends were cut back, 1 base at V and 6 bases at J, with 12 bases in the middle. This entry belongs to a study of blood T cell repertoires in COVID-19. For the study at large: Nucleic acid was either cDNA or gDNA, and it came from T cells, B-cell-depleted T cells, or PBMCs.

Original analysis: Nucleated cell number was recorded as an estimate derived from reference gene primer amplification. The method was immunoSEQ multiplex PCR; TCRdb's version includes in-frame clones alone and lacks a portion of them. V, J and clone size are those of that table, while D and trimming were read from the DNA. The sample comprises some 250,000 clones, around nine tenths of which are singletons, and about 2.1% rests with the top ten. The gene calls are TRBV5-1 and TRBJ2-3, with D perhaps matching TRBD2 (6 bases). Sequencing was carried out using peripheral blood. The clonotype comes from a man aged 25-40 years with active or convalescent COVID-19. The CDR3 sequence: CASSLPSAMDTQYF. The CDR3 nucleotides are TGCGCCAGCAGCTTGCCTAGCGCTATGGATACGCAGTATTTT.